This is a list of T cell receptor beta chains from one sample in a study of cytomegalovirus exposure and HLA in healthy donors. Clones were read by immunoSEQ multiplex PCR, and TCRdb kept only the in-frame ones, dropping some. The data show 110,000 or so clones, 82% seen once. Sequencing used PBMCs. The receptors come from a young woman in good health and CMV-seronegative. The CDR3 runs from the conserved cysteine through the conserved F or W. A D gene is named only where the DNA matches it firmly. Some rows mark clone size as missing; the rest say once, few, many or name a class of expanded clone.

clone size	D gene	J gene	V gene	CDR3 DNA	CDR3 protein
NA	NA	TRBJ1-1	TRBV5-4	TGTGCCAGCACCCAGTGGACAGCGAAGAACACTGAAGCTTTCTTT	CASTQWTAKNTEAFF
few	TRBD1	TRBJ1-5	TRBV28	TGTGCCGGACAGGGCAGCAATCAGCCCCAGCATTTT	CAGQGSNQPQHF
NA	TRBD2	TRBJ2-1	TRBV5-6	TGTGCCAGCAGCTTTGGGACTAGCGAGGGTGAGCAGTTCTTC	CASSFGTSEGEQFF
NA	NA	TRBJ1-1	TRBV5-3	TGTGCCAGAAGCTTGGGGAGGGGGGGCACTGAAGCTTTCTTT	CARSLGRGGTEAFF
NA	NA	TRBJ2-3	TRBV28	TGTGCCAGCTTCTCAGCGGTCACAGATACGCAGTATTTT	CASFSAVTDTQYF
NA	NA	TRBJ1-3	TRBV20-1	TGCAGTGCTATTAGTGGAAACACCATATATTTT	CSAISGNTIYF
once	NA	TRBJ1-1	TRBV9	TGTGCCAGCAGCGGCCCATCAGACAGGAACCCCACTGAAGCTTTCTTT	CASSGPSDRNPTEAFF
NA	TRBD2	TRBJ2-1	TRBV7-2	TGTGCCAGCAGCTTAGCAGTTAGCGGGGATGAGCAGTTCTTC	CASSLAVSGDEQFF
NA	NA	TRBJ1-1	TRBV6-1	TGTGCCAGCAGAAACCAGGGAGGCACTGAAGCTTTCTTT	CASRNQGGTEAFF
NA	NA	TRBJ1-3	TRBV6-5	TGTGCCAGCAGTCGTACAGCATCCTCTGGAAACACCATATATTTT	CASSRTASSGNTIYF
NA	TRBD2	TRBJ2-3	TRBV6-1	TGTGCCAGCAGTGCGACTAGCGGGGGCCGGGCAGATACGCAGTATTTT	CASSATSGGRADTQYF
NA	TRBD2	TRBJ2-2	TRBV5-4	TGTGCCAGCAGCAGGGGCGGTAGCGGGGGGTTCGGCGGGGAGCTGTTTTTT	CASSRGGSGGFGGELFF
NA	TRBD2	TRBJ2-2	TRBV5-1	TGCGCCAGCAGCTTGGCGGGGGGTACGAACACCGGGGAGCTGTTTTTT	CASSLAGGTNTGELFF
NA	TRBD1	TRBJ1-1	TRBV4-2	TGTGCCAGCAGCGTCAAAGGGACAGTTTCTGAAGCTTTCTTT	CASSVKGTVSEAFF